A selection of T cell receptor beta chains follows, all from one sample in a study of T cells in Graves' hyperthyroidism and ophthalmopathy. TCRdb itself ran the multiplex PCR reads through MiXCR, one entry per CDR3 protein. This sample has more than 500,000 distinct CDR3 sequences, with around 15% found just once. Sequenced input: blood. These receptors were taken from a woman in her thirties with Graves' ophthalmopathy. Each CDR3 is given without its conserved first and last residue.

V: TRBV25-1
J: TRBJ2-3
length: 11
CDR3: ASSEVALNTQY

V: TRBV20-1
J: TRBJ2-7
length: 10
CDR3: SARQGVWEQY

V: TRBV9
J: TRBJ1-5
length: 13
CDR3: ASSVDGSRDQPQH

V: TRBV7-2
J: TRBJ2-1
length: 16
CDR3: ASSTPTIPSGILGEQF

V: TRBV20-1
J: TRBJ2-3
length: 16
CDR3: SARLTSGRGGITDTQY

V: TRBV6-1
J: TRBJ1-4
length: 13
CDR3: ASSEASPSNEKLF

V: TRBV2
J: TRBJ1-1
length: 14
CDR3: ASTTPQGTKNTEAF

V: TRBV24-1
J: TRBJ2-1
length: 12
CDR3: ATSDLGETNEQF

V: TRBV3-2
J: TRBJ2-5
length: 13
CDR3: ASSKLTSAEETQY

V: TRBV30
J: TRBJ2-1
length: 13
CDR3: AWTAQGARNNEQF

V: TRBV27
J: TRBJ2-1
length: 14
CDR3: ASSFSGFVGIDEQF

V: TRBV12-3/TRBV12-4
J: TRBJ2-7
length: 13
CDR3: ASSINGQGTREQY

V: TRBV5-1
J: TRBJ2-4
length: 14
CDR3: ASSLSSLLAKNIQY

V: TRBV7-2
J: TRBJ2-7
length: 13
CDR3: ASSLGAASSYEQY

V: TRBV6-2/TRBV6-3
J: TRBJ2-5
length: 14
CDR3: ASRRPGLAGRETQY

V: TRBV19
J: TRBJ2-1
length: 13
CDR3: ASIPGPNPYNEQF

V: TRBV5-1
J: TRBJ1-2
length: 11
CDR3: ASSSTANYGYT

V: TRBV20-1
J: TRBJ2-3
length: 13
CDR3: SAAGTSSRTDTQY

V: TRBV5-1
J: TRBJ2-1
length: 13
CDR3: ASSKTLADPNEQF

V: TRBV18
J: TRBJ1-2
length: 14
CDR3: ASSPTNGAVNYGYT

V: TRBV7-9
J: TRBJ1-2
length: 13
CDR3: ASSLEAQGAKGYT

V: TRBV29-1
J: TRBJ2-1
length: 8
CDR3: SVVRETRF

V: TRBV12-5
J: TRBJ2-2
length: 14
CDR3: ASGQGPAGSTGELF

V: TRBV20-1
J: TRBJ2-5
length: 13
CDR3: SAPPPLAIQETQY

V: TRBV19
J: TRBJ1-5
length: 11
CDR3: ASRRGSNQPQH

V: TRBV24-1
J: TRBJ2-1
length: 16
CDR3: ATSDPLWDRGFYNEQF

V: TRBV18
J: TRBJ2-5
length: 14
CDR3: ASSPRRTGGMETQY

V: TRBV3-1
J: TRBJ2-2
length: 14
CDR3: ASSQGRLAISGELF

V: TRBV20-1
J: TRBJ2-3
length: 13
CDR3: SATWTSENTDTQY

V: TRBV28
J: TRBJ1-1
length: 11
CDR3: ASTQTVNTEAF

V: TRBV5-1
J: TRBJ2-7
length: 14
CDR3: ASSSLGTSVTYEQY

V: TRBV7-3
J: TRBJ2-7
length: 13
CDR3: ASSLQAGGSYEQY

V: TRBV28
J: TRBJ2-7
length: 15
CDR3: ASSTGAASGRTYEQY

V: TRBV30
J: TRBJ2-1
length: 12
CDR3: AWSVLDRDYEQF

V: TRBV28
J: TRBJ2-7
length: 11
CDR3: ASSLPRGDEQY

V: TRBV2
J: TRBJ2-6
length: 15
CDR3: ASSELVLGTGANVLT

V: TRBV20-1
J: TRBJ2-3
length: 12
CDR3: SASGQTFKEAQY

V: TRBV6-1
J: TRBJ1-5
length: 16
CDR3: ASRRTGQGISSHQPQH

V: TRBV20-1
J: TRBJ1-5
length: 12
CDR3: SARDDRGNQPQH

V: TRBV29-1
J: TRBJ2-7
length: 11
CDR3: SVEGGLPYEQY

V: TRBV20-1
J: TRBJ1-4
length: 12
CDR3: SASQGTGNEKLF

V: TRBV7-2
J: TRBJ1-1
length: 10
CDR3: ASSRDSGEAF

V: TRBV20-1
J: TRBJ1-4
length: 12
CDR3: SARKQGDWEKLF

V: TRBV5-1
J: TRBJ1-2
length: 12
CDR3: ASSDQTGGYGYT

V: TRBV11-2
J: TRBJ2-1
length: 14
CDR3: ASSSGTSGISGRKF

V: TRBV7-9
J: TRBJ2-1
length: 13
CDR3: ASSLETGSPNEQF

V: TRBV12-3/TRBV12-4
J: TRBJ1-5
length: 14
CDR3: ASSQGQGAAGQPQH

V: TRBV5-1
J: TRBJ2-2
length: 13
CDR3: ASSLVLAGAGELF

V: TRBV28
J: TRBJ2-1
length: 14
CDR3: ASSPLPGLANNEQF

V: TRBV6-2/TRBV6-3
J: TRBJ1-1
length: 14
CDR3: ASSWDRRGGDTEAF

V: TRBV27
J: TRBJ2-4
length: 12
CDR3: ASSPGYAKNIQY

V: TRBV7-2
J: TRBJ2-7
length: 11
CDR3: ASRQGMFNEQY

V: TRBV4-1
J: TRBJ2-5
length: 17
CDR3: ASSQVVLRSRILVETQY